This T cell receptor (beta chain) was identified during a study of OX40 agonist ivuxolimab in advanced cancers. Regarding the research as a whole: Ivuxolimab was an agonistic, fully human IgG2 monoclonal antibody directed against OX40 (CD134), a costimulatory receptor. Among the 52 dose-escalation patients, approximately 20 had hepatocellular carcinoma, approximately 15 melanoma, 9 renal cell carcinoma and 9 head and neck cancer. In the dose-escalation cohort, approximately 82% of patients were male, and the mean age was 60 years with a range of about 20 to 90. Prior anti-PD-1, anti-PD-L1 or anti-CTLA-4 therapy was permitted, and approximately 42% of dose-escalation patients had received checkpoint inhibitors. Three dose-escalation patients achieved partial responses, one with hepatocellular carcinoma and two with cutaneous melanoma. Intravenous ivuxolimab was administered to patients every 2 weeks at six dose levels: 0.01, 0.1, 0.3, 1.5, 3 and 10 mg/kg. The paper describes the monotherapy dose-escalation part (N ≈ 52 patients) of the phase I trial of ivuxolimab. Peripheral TCRbeta sequencing aimed to test whether ivuxolimab altered TCR sequence diversity and caused clonal T-cell expansion. General conclusions and limits of the study: Low levels of normalized T-cell clonal expansion were also seen in some patients who did not respond. In the 0.1-3.0 mg/kg groups, partial responders were among the patients with the lowest normalized peripheral clonal expansion, particularly in CD8+ T cells. The antigen specificity of the clonally expanded peripheral T cells was not determined. At doses from 0.1 to 3.0 mg/kg, clonal expansion was seen in both CD4+ and CD8+ blood T cells between baseline and week 6. After ivuxolimab, CD8+ T cells had more expanded clones than CD4+ T cells on average.

Patients with autoimmune disease history or receiving systemic immunosuppression were excluded from the trial. Peripheral blood for TCR sequencing was drawn from every dose cohort at baseline, at cycle 4 day 1 and at cycle 7 day 1. Samples came from an open-label, multicenter, first-in-human phase I dose-escalation trial of ivuxolimab. The trial enrolled adults with locally advanced or metastatic head and neck squamous cell, hepatocellular, melanoma or renal cell carcinoma. CD4+ and CD8+ T cells were sorted separately from peripheral blood before TCR sequencing. Trimming takes 3 bases from V and 0 bases from J, and the germline ends sit 6 bases apart. The germline V gene sets CDR1 to MNHNS and CDR2 to SASEGT. From the cysteine up to the phenylalanine, the CDR3 has a length of 15 residues. Only the CDR3 DNA is retained, 45 bases long and in frame from the first base. This clone was picked up one time. What antigen it recognizes has not been identified. No much larger clone exists at a distance of one base, and base qualities are not known.

For sequencing of the TCRbeta CDR3 region, genomic DNA was extracted from the sorted cells. TCRbeta CDR3 regions were sequenced using the immunoSEQ Assay. TCRdb mirrors the immuneACCESS table, restricted to in-frame sequences. Some clones are absent from its copies; in checked studies, under half trace to an unresolved V gene, and the reason for the others is unknown. Counted in this sample were more than 60,000 clones; about 80% of them appeared once. 4% to 4.5% of the sample is in the top ten clones. The sequencing used CD4+ or CD8+ T cells sorted from blood, collected in a trial of the OX40 agonist ivuxolimab. Recombination linked TRBV6-1 to TRBJ1-6; the D segment cannot be called with confidence. The sequence was obtained from an adult with an advanced solid tumor such as melanoma, head and neck, liver or kidney cancer. This receptor has the CDR3 CASSDASSYNSPLHF. At the DNA level, the sequence is TGTGCCAGCAGTGACGCTTCCTCCTATAATTCACCCCTCCACTTT.